The rows below give T cell receptor beta chains drawn from one sample of a study of cytomegalovirus exposure and HLA in healthy donors. The method was immunoSEQ multiplex PCR; TCRdb's version includes in-frame clones alone and lacks a portion of them. The sample consists of 170,000 or so clones, 80% of them appearing once. Sequenced sample: PBMCs. All receptors come from a man younger than 40 in good health and CMV-seropositive. The CDR3 runs from the conserved cysteine through the conserved F or W. Each record gives: V gene, CDR3 length, J gene, clone size, D gene, CDR3 DNA, CDR3 protein. The D gene is left open where the match is weak. Expanded clones get a size class; other rows say once, few or many, or leave the size out.

TRBV9	15	TRBJ2-3	NA	TRBD1	TGTGCCAGCAGCGTAGAGGGACAGGGCTCAGATACGCAGTATTTT	CASSVEGQGSDTQYF
TRBV2	15	TRBJ2-1	once	NA	TGTGCCAGCAGTGAAGAGCGGAAGGGTAACAATGAGCAGTTCTTC	CASSEERKGNNEQFF
TRBV27	12	TRBJ2-1	NA	TRBD1	TGTGCCAGCAGTCAACCGGGACAGGGTCAGTTCTTC	CASSQPGQGQFF
TRBV5-1	13	TRBJ1-1	NA	TRBD1	TGCGCCAGCAGCCCGGGACAGGGCACTGAAGCTTTCTTT	CASSPGQGTEAFF
TRBV7-2	18	TRBJ2-1	NA	NA	TGTGCCAGCAGCTTGCATAGCACACGAGCGGGTAAAGCCAATGAGCAGTTCTTC	CASSLHSTRAGKANEQFF
TRBV5-1	13	TRBJ1-1	NA	NA	TGCGCCAGCAGCTTGTCAGGGCCTACTGAAGCTTTCTTT	CASSLSGPTEAFF
TRBV6-4	14	TRBJ2-6	NA	NA	TGTGCCAGCAGTACAGGCTCTGGGGCCAACGTCCTGACTTTC	CASSTGSGANVLTF
TRBV10-3	15	TRBJ2-3	NA	TRBD2	TGTGCCATCAGTGCAGGGCGGGGGAACACAGATACGCAGTATTTT	CAISAGRGNTDTQYF
TRBV7-9	15	TRBJ2-3	NA	TRBD1	TGTGCCAGCAGCTTAGACGGACAGGCCACAGATACGCAGTATTTT	CASSLDGQATDTQYF
TRBV5-4	13	TRBJ2-7	NA	NA	TGTGCCAGCAGCTTGGGTGACTTAAACGAGCAGTACTTC	CASSLGDLNEQYF
TRBV10-1	18	TRBJ2-3	NA	TRBD1	TGCGCCAGCACCGGTCGAGAACAGGGGAGTCTTAGCACAGATACGCAGTATTTT	CASTGREQGSLSTDTQYF
TRBV5-6	15	TRBJ2-3	NA	TRBD1	TGTGCCAGCAGCTTAAGGGACAGGATCACAGATACGCAGTATTTT	CASSLRDRITDTQYF
TRBV25-1	14	TRBJ2-1	NA	NA	TGTGCCAGCAGTGACAGCGGCTCCTACAATGAGCAGTTCTTC	CASSDSGSYNEQFF
TRBV28	17	TRBJ2-5	NA	TRBD2	TGTGCCAGCAGTCCAGGACTAGCGGCGAGGAGGATGGAGACCCAGTACTTC	CASSPGLAARRMETQYF
TRBV7-9	14	TRBJ2-1	NA	NA	TGTGCCAGCAGCTCCCCACAGGGAAACAATGAGCAGTTCTTC	CASSSPQGNNEQFF
TRBV5-4	15	TRBJ2-5	NA	TRBD1	TGTGCCAGCAGCCAAGGGGAGACAGGGAGAGAGACCCAGTACTTC	CASSQGETGRETQYF
TRBV7-9	15	TRBJ2-1	NA	NA	TGTGCCAGCAGCTCTCCTGGCGCAGAGGGCGTTGAGCAGTTCTTC	CASSSPGAEGVEQFF
TRBV5-1	16	TRBJ2-2	NA	TRBD1	TGCGCCAGCAGCCTGACAGGGGGCGGACACACCGGGGAGCTGTTTTTT	CASSLTGGGHTGELFF
TRBV7-8	17	TRBJ1-1	few	NA	TGTGCCAGCAGCTTATATGGGGTGGGGGGGCGGGACACTGAAGCTTTCTTT	CASSLYGVGGRDTEAFF
TRBV5-3	14	TRBJ2-5	NA	NA	TGTGCCAGAGTCACCCCTTCGGTACAAGAGACCCAGTACTTC	CARVTPSVQETQYF
TRBV2	14	TRBJ2-7	NA	NA	TGTGCCAGCACTCGGATGGAGGGGTCCTACGAGCAGTACTTC	CASTRMEGSYEQYF
TRBV7-8	15	TRBJ2-7	few	TRBD1	TGTGCCAGCAGCCCTCAGGGGGCCCTCGGCTACGAGCAGTACTTC	CASSPQGALGYEQYF
TRBV19	14	TRBJ1-1	once	NA	TGTGCCAGTAGTATTCGACAGGCCCGGACTGAAGCTTTCTTT	CASSIRQARTEAFF
TRBV27	12	TRBJ2-7	NA	NA	TGTGCCACCCGTGGGGGCTCTCACGAGCAGTACTTC	CATRGGSHEQYF
TRBV2	14	TRBJ1-5	NA	NA	TGTGCCAGCAGTGCCCGGACTTCCTATCAGCCCCAGCATTTT	CASSARTSYQPQHF
TRBV18	17	TRBJ1-3	NA	NA	TGTGCCAGCTCACGGGGGCTCACGGTTGGGGCTGGAAACACCATATATTTT	CASSRGLTVGAGNTIYF
TRBV13	14	TRBJ1-1	NA	NA	TGTGCCAGCAGCCTACGGTCCATGAACACTGAAGCTTTCTTT	CASSLRSMNTEAFF
TRBV10-2	14	TRBJ1-1	NA	NA	TGCGCCAGCAGTTCACAGGGTTCTTCCACTGAAGCTTTCTTT	CASSSQGSSTEAFF
TRBV7-2	16	TRBJ2-2	NA	NA	TGTGCCAGCAGCTCTTACAGGTTTCCCAACCCCGGGGAGCTGTTTTTT	CASSSYRFPNPGELFF
TRBV29-1	14	TRBJ2-1	NA	TRBD2	TGCAGCGTTGAGAGGACTAGCGGGAGAAATGAGCAGTTCTTC	CSVERTSGRNEQFF
TRBV4-2	14	TRBJ1-1	NA	NA	TGTGCCAGCAGCCAAGCTTACGGGAACACTGAAGCTTTCTTT	CASSQAYGNTEAFF
TRBV7-2	13	TRBJ2-5	NA	NA	TGTGCCAGCAGCTCGGACTATCTCGGGACCCAGTACTTC	CASSSDYLGTQYF
TRBV7-9	15	TRBJ2-7	NA	NA	TGTGCCAGCAGCCCTCGGACAGCCAGCTCCTACGAGCAGTACTTC	CASSPRTASSYEQYF
TRBV5-1	15	TRBJ2-7	NA	TRBD2	TGCGCCAGCAATGTGGCGGGGGATTTGCCCTACGAGCAGTACTTC	CASNVAGDLPYEQYF
TRBV9	14	TRBJ1-1	once	NA	TGTGCCAGCAGCGTTTTCGGAGAGAACACTGAAGCTTTCTTT	CASSVFGENTEAFF
TRBV5-1	13	TRBJ2-7	NA	NA	TGCGCCAGCAGCTTTCGGTCTGACTACGAGCAGTACTTC	CASSFRSDYEQYF
TRBV5-4	16	TRBJ2-3	NA	NA	TGTGCCAGCAGCTGGTGGGGTCCAGGGTACACAGATACGCAGTATTTT	CASSWWGPGYTDTQYF
TRBV27	16	TRBJ1-1	NA	TRBD1	TGTGCCAGCAGTTACTCCATAGGACAGGTAAACACTGAAGCTTTCTTT	CASSYSIGQVNTEAFF
TRBV6-1	14	TRBJ1-5	NA	NA	TGTGCCAGCGCCTTGTCGGGTAGCAATCAGCCCCAGCATTTT	CASALSGSNQPQHF
TRBV20-1	11	TRBJ1-2	NA	TRBD1	TGCAGTGTCGACAGGGGGCACGGCTACACCTTC	CSVDRGHGYTF
TRBV27	14	TRBJ2-7	once	TRBD1	TGTGCCAGCAGTTTAACCCAGGGGGTCTACGAGCAGTACTTC	CASSLTQGVYEQYF
TRBV5-1	16	TRBJ2-7	few	NA	TGCGCCAGCAGCTTGGTCGCCGGGAGAAGCGGCTACGAGCAGTACTTC	CASSLVAGRSGYEQYF
TRBV6-6	15	TRBJ1-3	once	TRBD1	TGTGCCAGCAGTTACTCCAGGGGGCCTGGAAACACCATATATTTT	CASSYSRGPGNTIYF
TRBV7-9	15	TRBJ2-7	NA	TRBD1	TGTGCCAGCAGCTCACGGGACAGGGACTCCTACGAGCAGTACTTC	CASSSRDRDSYEQYF
TRBV4-3	16	TRBJ2-7	NA	NA	TGCGCCAGCAGCCATATCCGGGGGAACCAAACCTACGAGCAGTACTTC	CASSHIRGNQTYEQYF
TRBV6-5	14	TRBJ2-1	once	NA	TGTGCCAGCAGTTTCCGACTAGACCCCAATGAGCAGTTCTTC	CASSFRLDPNEQFF
TRBV5-6	14	TRBJ1-5	NA	NA	TGTGCCAGCAGGGACGCGGGCACGAATCAGCCCCAGCATTTT	CASRDAGTNQPQHF
TRBV19	16	TRBJ2-1	NA	TRBD2	TGTGCCAGTAGTACGAGACTAGCGGACTCCTACAATGAGCAGTTCTTC	CASSTRLADSYNEQFF
TRBV7-9	15	TRBJ2-7	NA	TRBD2	TGTTCCAGCAGCCAAACTAGCGGGAGTACCTACGAGCAGTACTTC	CSSSQTSGSTYEQYF
TRBV4-1	14	TRBJ2-7	once	TRBD1	TGCGCCAGCAGTAATCCGGGACAGAGCTACGAGCAGTACTTC	CASSNPGQSYEQYF